The 2 T cell receptor beta chains below were found in one sample sequenced in a study of OX40 agonist ivuxolimab in advanced cancers. The repertoire was sequenced with immunoSEQ multiplex PCR; TCRdb's copy has only in-frame clones and lacks some. The sample yields some 75,000 clones, approximately 85% seen once. The sample here was CD4+ or CD8+ T cells sorted from blood, taken in a trial of the OX40 agonist ivuxolimab. The receptors stem from an adult with an advanced solid tumor such as melanoma, head and neck, liver or kidney cancer.

The CDR3 protein is CASSVTSGSTDTQYF. The CDR3 coding sequence is TGTGCCAGCAGCGTAACTAGCGGCAGCACAGATACGCAGTATTTT. The chain carries TRBV9 and TRBJ2-3, with 8 bases aligning to TRBD2. The CDR3 length is 15 residues. CDR1 SGDLS and CDR2 YYNGEE come from the germline V gene. Germline trimming cut 1 base from V and 0 bases from J; bases unmatched to any gene: 1.

The chain is built from TRBV19 and TRBJ1-1, with D maybe TRBD1 (5 bases). Trimming took off 5 bases at V and 4 bases at J, with 14 bases between the two ends. The CDR3 spans 14 residues. The V gene's germline CDR1 is LNHDA and CDR2 SQIVND (reference sequence). The CDR3 DNA reads as TGTGCCAGTAGTCCATCGGGGGGTCGCACTGAAGCTTTCTTT. Translated, it gives CASSPSGGRTEAFF.